This TCR beta chain was obtained from a study of identical twins. Study results and limitations: Surplus twin overlap in beta out-of-frame sequences was less pronounced. Abundant cord blood beta clonotypes carried fewer insertions; memory repertoires showed none.

TCRdb recomputed calls from the 5' RACE reads with MiXCR, one row per CDR3 protein. Of approximately 550,000 distinct CDR3 sequences listed, 20% to 25% are singletons. The table lists this clonotype with a few counts. The target antigen is unknown. Trimming removed 4 bases at V and 4 bases at J, with 9 bases between. The germline V gene encodes CDR1 KGHDR and CDR2 SFDVKD. The CDR3 is made up of 13 amino acids. These data also formed part of another study, on yellow fever vaccine responses in identical twins. From that second work: Twins reportedly had a vaccine T cell response that seemed partly convergent, partly personalized.

This clonotype originated in a woman aged 18 to 35 in good health. The gene calls are TRBV24-1 and TRBJ2-5, with D perhaps given as TRBD1 or TRBD2 (5 bases each). The sample taken for sequencing was CD4+ T cells sorted from blood. CDR3 in amino acids: CATSDGARETQYF. As DNA, the CDR3 is TGTGCCACCAGTGACGGGGCTAGAGAGACCCAGTACTTC.